By share, the clone carrying this T cell receptor beta chain counts as medium-sized. Its target is not known. The protocol was immunoSEQ multiplex PCR, while the TCRdb copy is restricted to in-frame clones and leaves out a portion. The sample has approximately 170,000 clones, around 88% seen once. The germline gives CDR1 SGHAT, CDR2 FQNNGV. The CDR3 totals 16 residues. V shed 1 base and J shed 2 bases, with 15 bases lying between them. The data were taken from a study of T cell responses to AZD1222 COVID-19 vaccine. Study-wide results and caveats: Baseline seropositivity characterized only a handful of AZD1222 recipients. Reportedly, nearly half of unique spike TCRs recognized epitopes outside B.1.351/B.1.1.7 mutations.

The chain employs TRBV11-2 and TRBJ2-7, with D uncertain. The sample consisted of peripheral blood, taken 28 days after the second AZD1222 dose. This receptor was obtained from an adult who received the AZD1222 COVID-19 vaccine. CDR3 DNA: TGTGCCAGCAGCTTAGGGCCCCCCGGAGTTCCCTACGAGCAGTACTTC. Its protein product is CASSLGPPGVPYEQYF. Looking up the rest from reference TRBV11-2 and TRBJ2-7 gives the full variable domain: EAGVAQSPRYKIIEKRQSVAFWCNPISGHATLYWYQQILGQGPKLLIQFQNNGVVDDSQLPKDRFSAERLKGVDSTLKIQPAKLEDSAVYLCASSLGPPGVPYEQYFGPGTRLTVT.